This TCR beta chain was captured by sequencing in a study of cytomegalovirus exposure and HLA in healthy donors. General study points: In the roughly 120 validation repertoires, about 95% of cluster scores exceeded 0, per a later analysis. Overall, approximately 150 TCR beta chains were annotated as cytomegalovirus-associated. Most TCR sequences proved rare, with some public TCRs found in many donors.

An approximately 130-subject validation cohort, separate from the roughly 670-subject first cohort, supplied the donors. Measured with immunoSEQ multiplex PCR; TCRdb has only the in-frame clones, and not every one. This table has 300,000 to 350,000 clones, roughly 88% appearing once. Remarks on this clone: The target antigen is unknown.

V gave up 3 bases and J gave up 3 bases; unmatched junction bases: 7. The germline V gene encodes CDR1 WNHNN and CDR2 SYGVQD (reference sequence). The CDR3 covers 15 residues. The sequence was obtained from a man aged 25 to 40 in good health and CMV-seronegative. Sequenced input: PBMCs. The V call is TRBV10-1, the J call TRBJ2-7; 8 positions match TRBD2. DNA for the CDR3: TGCGCCAGCAGTGATCGGCGGGGGGCCAACTACGAGCAGTACTTC. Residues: CASSDRRGANYEQYF.